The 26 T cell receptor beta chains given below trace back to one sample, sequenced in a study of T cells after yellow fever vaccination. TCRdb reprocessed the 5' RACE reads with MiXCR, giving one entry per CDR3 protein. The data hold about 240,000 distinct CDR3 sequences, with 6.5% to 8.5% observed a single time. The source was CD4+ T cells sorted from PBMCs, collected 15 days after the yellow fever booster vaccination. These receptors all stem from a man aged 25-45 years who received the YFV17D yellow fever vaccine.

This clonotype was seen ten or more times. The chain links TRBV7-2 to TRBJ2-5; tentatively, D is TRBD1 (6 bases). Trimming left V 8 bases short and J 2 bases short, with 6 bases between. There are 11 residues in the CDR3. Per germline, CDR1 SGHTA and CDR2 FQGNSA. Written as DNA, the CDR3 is TGTGCCAGCGGGACACAAGAGACCCAGTACTTC. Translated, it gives CASGTQETQYF.

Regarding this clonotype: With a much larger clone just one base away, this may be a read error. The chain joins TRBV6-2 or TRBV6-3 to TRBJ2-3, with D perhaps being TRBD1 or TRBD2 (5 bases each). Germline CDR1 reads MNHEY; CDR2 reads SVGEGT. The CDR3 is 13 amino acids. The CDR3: CASMAASTGTQYF. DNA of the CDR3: TGTGCCAGCATGGCGGCTAGCACAGGTACGCAGTATTTT.

The chain's CDR3 is CASRTGLAEAYEQYF. CDR3 in DNA: TGTGCCAGCAGAACCGGGCTAGCGGAAGCCTACGAGCAGTACTTC. The chain has TRBV7-2 and TRBJ2-7; 7 positions agree with TRBD2. The CDR3 runs 15 residues. V gave up 6 bases and J gave up 2 bases; unmatched junction bases: 10. Germline CDR1 is SGHTA and CDR2 is FQGNSA.

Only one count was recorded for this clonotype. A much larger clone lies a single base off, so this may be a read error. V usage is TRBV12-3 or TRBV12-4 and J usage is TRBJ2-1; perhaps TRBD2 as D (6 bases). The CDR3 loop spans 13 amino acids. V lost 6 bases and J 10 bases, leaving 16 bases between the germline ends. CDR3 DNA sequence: TGTGCCAGCAGGTTCCCCAAGGCGGGAGAGCAGTTCTTC. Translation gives CASRFPKAGEQFF.

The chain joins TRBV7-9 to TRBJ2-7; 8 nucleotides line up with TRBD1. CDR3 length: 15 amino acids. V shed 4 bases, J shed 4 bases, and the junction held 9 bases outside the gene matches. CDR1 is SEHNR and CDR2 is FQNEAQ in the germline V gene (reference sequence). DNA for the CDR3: TGTGCCAGCAGCTCTGACAGGGGCGCGGTATACGAGCAGTACTTC. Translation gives CASSSDRGAVYEQYF.

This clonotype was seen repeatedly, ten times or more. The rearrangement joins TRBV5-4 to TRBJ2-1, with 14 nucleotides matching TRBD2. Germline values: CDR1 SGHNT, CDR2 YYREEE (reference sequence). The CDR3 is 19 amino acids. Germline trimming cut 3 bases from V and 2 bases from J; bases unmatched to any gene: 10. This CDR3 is CASSSMTSGRASTYNEQFF. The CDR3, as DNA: TGTGCCAGCAGCTCAATGACTAGCGGGAGGGCCTCTACCTACAATGAGCAGTTCTTC.

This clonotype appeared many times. For the CDR3, the DNA is TGCAGTGCTAGGAGACAGGGCGGGGGCACAGATACGCAGTATTTT. Translated, it gives CSARRQGGGTDTQYF. The chain joins TRBV20-1 to TRBJ2-3; weak D call: TRBD1 (7 bases). Germline V gene lookup returns CDR1 DFQATT and CDR2 SNEGSKA (reference sequence). Deletions cut 3 bases from V and 1 base from J, with 14 bases between. CDR3 length: 15 residues.

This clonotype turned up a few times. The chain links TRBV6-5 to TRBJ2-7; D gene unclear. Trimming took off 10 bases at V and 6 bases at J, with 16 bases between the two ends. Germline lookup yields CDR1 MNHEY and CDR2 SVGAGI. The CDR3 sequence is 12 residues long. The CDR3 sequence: CATAGPSGEQYF. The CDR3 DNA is TGTGCCACCGCCGGGCCCTCGGGCGAGCAGTACTTC.

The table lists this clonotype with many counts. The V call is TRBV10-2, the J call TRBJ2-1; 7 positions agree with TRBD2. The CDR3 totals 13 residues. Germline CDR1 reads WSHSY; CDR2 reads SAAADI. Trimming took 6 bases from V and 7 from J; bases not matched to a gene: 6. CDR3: CASRSGNRNEQFF. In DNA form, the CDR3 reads TGCGCCAGCAGGAGCGGGAATAGGAATGAGCAGTTCTTC.

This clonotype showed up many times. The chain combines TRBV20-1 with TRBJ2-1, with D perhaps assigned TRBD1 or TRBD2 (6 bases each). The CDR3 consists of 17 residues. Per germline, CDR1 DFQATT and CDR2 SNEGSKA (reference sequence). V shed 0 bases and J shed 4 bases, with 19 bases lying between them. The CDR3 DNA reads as TGCAGTGCTAGAGATCATAGGGGGAGGCAAGGGTACAATGAGCAGTTCTTC. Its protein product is CSARDHRGRQGYNEQFF.

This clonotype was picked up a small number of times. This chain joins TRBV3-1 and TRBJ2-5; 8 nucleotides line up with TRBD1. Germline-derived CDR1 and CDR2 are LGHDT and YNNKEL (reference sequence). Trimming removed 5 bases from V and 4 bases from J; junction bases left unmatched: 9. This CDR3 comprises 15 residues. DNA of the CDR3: TGTGCCAGCAGCGGCGTACCGGACAGGGCAGAGACCCAGTACTTC. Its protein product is CASSGVPDRAETQYF.

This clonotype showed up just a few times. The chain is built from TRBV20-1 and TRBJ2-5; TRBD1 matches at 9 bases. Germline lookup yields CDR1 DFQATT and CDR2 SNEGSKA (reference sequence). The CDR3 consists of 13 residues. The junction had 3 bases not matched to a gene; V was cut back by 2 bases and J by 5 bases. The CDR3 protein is CSARTGQGETQYF. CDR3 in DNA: TGCAGTGCTAGAACGGGACAGGGCGAGACCCAGTACTTC.

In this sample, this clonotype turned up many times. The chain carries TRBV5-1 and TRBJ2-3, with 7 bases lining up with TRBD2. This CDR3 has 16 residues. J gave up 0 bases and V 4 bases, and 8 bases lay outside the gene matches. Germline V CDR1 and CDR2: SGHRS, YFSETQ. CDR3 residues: CASSLPTSQSTDTQYF. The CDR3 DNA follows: TGCGCCAGCAGCCTACCGACTAGCCAGAGCACAGATACGCAGTATTTT.

This CDR3 reads CATGTISGNTIYF. CDR3 DNA sequence: TGTGCCACAGGGACTATCTCTGGAAACACCATATATTTT. The chain joins TRBV10-3 to TRBJ1-3; a weak D match, TRBD1 (5 bases). The germline V and J ends were trimmed by 10 bases and 0 bases, with 10 bases remaining between them. Per the germline V gene, CDR1 is ENHRY and CDR2 is SYGVKD. The CDR3 has 13 residues.

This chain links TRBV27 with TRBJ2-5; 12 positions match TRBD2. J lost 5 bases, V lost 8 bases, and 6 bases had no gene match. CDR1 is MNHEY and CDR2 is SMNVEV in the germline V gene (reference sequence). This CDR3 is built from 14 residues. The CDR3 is CASQNLAGGETQYF. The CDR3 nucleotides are TGTGCCAGCCAGAATCTAGCGGGAGGGGAGACCCAGTACTTC.

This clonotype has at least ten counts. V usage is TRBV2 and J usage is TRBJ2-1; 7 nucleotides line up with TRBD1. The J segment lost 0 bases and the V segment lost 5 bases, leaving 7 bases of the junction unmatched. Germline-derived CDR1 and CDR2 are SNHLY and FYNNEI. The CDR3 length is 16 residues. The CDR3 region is CASSRTTGSSYNEQFF. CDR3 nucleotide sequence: TGTGCCAGCAGTCGGACGACAGGGAGCTCCTACAATGAGCAGTTCTTC.

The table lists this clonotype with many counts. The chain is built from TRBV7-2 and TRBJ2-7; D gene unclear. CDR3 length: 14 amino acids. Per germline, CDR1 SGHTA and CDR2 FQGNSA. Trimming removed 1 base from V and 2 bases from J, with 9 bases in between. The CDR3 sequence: CASSLVVGTYEQYF. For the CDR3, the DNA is TGTGCCAGCAGCTTAGTTGTGGGGACCTACGAGCAGTACTTC.

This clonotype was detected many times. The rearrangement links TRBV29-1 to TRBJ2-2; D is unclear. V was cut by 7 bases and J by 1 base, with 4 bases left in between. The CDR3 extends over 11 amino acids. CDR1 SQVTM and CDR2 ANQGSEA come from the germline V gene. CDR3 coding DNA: TGCAGCGGACAGAACACCGGGGAGCTGTTTTTT. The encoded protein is CSGQNTGELFF.

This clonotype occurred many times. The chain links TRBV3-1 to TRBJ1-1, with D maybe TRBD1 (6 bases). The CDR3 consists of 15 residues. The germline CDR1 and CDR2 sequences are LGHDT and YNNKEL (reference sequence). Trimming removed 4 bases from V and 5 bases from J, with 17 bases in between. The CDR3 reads CASSPWDTGETEAFF. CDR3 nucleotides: TGTGCCAGCAGCCCCTGGGACACCGGGGAAACTGAAGCTTTCTTT.

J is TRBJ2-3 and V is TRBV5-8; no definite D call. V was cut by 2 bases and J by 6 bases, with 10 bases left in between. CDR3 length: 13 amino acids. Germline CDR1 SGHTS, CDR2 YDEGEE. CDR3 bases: TGTGCCAGCAGCTTTGGATCCAGGGATACGCAGTATTTT. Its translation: CASSFGSRDTQYF.

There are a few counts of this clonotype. CDR3 protein: CASSLSGGYYGYTF. For the CDR3, the DNA is TGTGCCAGCAGCTTGTCGGGGGGCTACTATGGCTACACCTTC. V and J are TRBV7-2 and TRBJ1-2; TRBD1 is a possible D gene (6 bases). The CDR3 contains 14 residues. The V end lost 3 bases, the J end lost 3 bases, and 11 bases lay between the germline ends. Per germline, CDR1 SGHTA and CDR2 FQGNSA.

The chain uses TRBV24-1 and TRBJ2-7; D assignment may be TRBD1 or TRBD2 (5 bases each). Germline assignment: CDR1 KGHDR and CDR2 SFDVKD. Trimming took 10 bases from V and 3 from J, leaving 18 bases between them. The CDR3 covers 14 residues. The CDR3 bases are TGTGCCACAGCTCCTAAGGGGACCGTCTACGAGCAGTACTTC. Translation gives CATAPKGTVYEQYF.

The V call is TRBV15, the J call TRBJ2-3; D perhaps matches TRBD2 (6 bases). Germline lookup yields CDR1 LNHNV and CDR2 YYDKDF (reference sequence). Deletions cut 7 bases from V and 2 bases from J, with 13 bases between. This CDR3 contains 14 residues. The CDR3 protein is CATNSAGTTDTQYF. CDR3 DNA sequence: TGTGCCACCAACAGTGCGGGGACCACAGATACGCAGTATTTT.

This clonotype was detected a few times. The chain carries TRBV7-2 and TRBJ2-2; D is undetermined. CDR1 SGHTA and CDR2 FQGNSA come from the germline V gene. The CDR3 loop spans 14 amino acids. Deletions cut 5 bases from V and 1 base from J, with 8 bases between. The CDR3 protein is CASSAELNTGELFF. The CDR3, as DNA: TGTGCCAGCAGCGCCGAACTGAACACCGGGGAGCTGTTTTTT.

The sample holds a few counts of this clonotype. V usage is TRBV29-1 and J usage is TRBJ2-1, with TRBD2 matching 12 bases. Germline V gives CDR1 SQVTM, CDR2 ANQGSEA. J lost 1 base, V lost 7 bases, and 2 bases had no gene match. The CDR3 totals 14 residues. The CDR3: CSAGLAGSYNEQFF. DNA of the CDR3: TGCAGCGCCGGACTAGCGGGGTCCTACAATGAGCAGTTCTTC.

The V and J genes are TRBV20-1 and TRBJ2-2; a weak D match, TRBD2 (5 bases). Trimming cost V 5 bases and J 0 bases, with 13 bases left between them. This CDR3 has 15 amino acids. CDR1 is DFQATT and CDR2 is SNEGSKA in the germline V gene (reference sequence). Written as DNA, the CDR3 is TGCAGTGCTGCCCTACTAGATTCGAACACCGGGGAGCTGTTTTTT. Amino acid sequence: CSAALLDSNTGELFF.